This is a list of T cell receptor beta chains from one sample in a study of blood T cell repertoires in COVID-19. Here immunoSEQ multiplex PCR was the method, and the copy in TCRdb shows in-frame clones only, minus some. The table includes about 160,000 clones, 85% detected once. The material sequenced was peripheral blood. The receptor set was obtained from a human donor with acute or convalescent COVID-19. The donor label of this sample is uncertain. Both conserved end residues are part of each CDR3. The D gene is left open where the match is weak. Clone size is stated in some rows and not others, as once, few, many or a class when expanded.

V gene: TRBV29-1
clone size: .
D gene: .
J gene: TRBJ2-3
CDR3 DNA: TGCAGCGTCCCGCCGAGGGCCAGCACAGATACGCAGTATTTT
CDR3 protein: CSVPPRASTDTQYF

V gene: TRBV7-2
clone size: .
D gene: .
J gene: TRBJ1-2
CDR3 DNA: TGTGCCAGCAGCTTAACTACAGGGAACTATGGCTACACCTTC
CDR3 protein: CASSLTTGNYGYTF

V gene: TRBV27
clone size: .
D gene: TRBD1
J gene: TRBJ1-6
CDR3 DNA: TGTGCCAGCACAACAGGGGGAGCTTATTCACCCCTCCACTTT
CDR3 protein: CASTTGGAYSPLHF

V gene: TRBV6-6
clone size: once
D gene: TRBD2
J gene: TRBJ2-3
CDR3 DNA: TGTGCCAGCAGTTACGGGCTAGCGGTTTCAGATACGCAGTATTTT
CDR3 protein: CASSYGLAVSDTQYF

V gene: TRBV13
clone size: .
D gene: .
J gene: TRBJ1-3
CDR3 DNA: TGTGCCAGCAGCCCGCGGGGAGGTCAACCGACCGGAAACACCATATATTTT
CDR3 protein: CASSPRGGQPTGNTIYF

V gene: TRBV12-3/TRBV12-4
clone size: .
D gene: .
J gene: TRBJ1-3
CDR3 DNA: TGTGCCAGTGGGGCGATAGGAAACACCATATATTTT
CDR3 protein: CASGAIGNTIYF

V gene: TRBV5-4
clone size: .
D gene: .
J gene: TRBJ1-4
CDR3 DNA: TGTGCCAGCAGCTTGGGGGCTGAAAAACTGTTTTTT
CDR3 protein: CASSLGAEKLFF

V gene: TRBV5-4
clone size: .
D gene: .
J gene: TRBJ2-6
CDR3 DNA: TGTGCCAGCAGCTTCTTCATGGAGGCTGGGGCCAACGTCCTGACTTTC
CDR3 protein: CASSFFMEAGANVLTF

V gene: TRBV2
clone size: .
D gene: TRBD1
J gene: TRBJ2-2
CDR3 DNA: TGTGCCAGCAGTGCGGCCAGGGGGATCGGGGAGCTGTTTTTT
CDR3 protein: CASSAARGIGELFF

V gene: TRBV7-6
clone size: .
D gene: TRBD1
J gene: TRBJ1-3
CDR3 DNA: TGTGCCAGCAGCTTAGGTCAGGGGGCGCGTGGAAACACCATATATTTT
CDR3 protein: CASSLGQGARGNTIYF

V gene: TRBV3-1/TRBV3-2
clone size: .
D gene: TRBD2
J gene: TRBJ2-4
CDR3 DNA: TGTGCCAGCAGCCAAGATTGGACTAGCGGGGGGCCCCTAGCCAAAAACATTCAGTACTTC
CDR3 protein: CASSQDWTSGGPLAKNIQYF

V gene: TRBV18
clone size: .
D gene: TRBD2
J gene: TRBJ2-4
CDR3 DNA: TGTGCCAGCTCACGGGCGGGGGAGCCGCTTCAGTACTTC
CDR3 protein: CASSRAGEPLQYF

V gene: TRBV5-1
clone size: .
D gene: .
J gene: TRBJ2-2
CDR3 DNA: TGCGCCAGCAGCGTCAGGGGCACCGGGGAGCTGTTTTTT
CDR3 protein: CASSVRGTGELFF

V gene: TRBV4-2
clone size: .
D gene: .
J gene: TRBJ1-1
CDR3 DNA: TGTGCCAGCAGCCAAGTGAAACAGGTGAACACTGAAGCTTTCTTT
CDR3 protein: CASSQVKQVNTEAFF

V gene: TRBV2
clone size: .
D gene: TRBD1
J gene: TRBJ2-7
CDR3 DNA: TGTGCCAGCAGGCTAGACAGGGGGGGCTCCTACGAGCAGTACTTC
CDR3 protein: CASRLDRGGSYEQYF

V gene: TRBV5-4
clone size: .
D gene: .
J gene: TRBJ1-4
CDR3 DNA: TGTGCCAGCAGCGGGGGATATCGGGGAGGAAATGAAAAACTGTTTTTT
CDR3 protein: CASSGGYRGGNEKLFF

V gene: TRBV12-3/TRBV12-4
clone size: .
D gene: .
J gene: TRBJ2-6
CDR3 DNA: TGTGCCAGCAGTTTACAACAGTCGTCCCTGACTTTC
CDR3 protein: CASSLQQSSLTF

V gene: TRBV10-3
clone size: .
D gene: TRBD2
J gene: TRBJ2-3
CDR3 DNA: TGTGCCATCAGGAAGGGCGGCGGGGGATACACAGATACGCAGTATTTT
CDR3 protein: CAIRKGGGGYTDTQYF

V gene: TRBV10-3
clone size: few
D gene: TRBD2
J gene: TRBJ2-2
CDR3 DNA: TGTGCCATCAGTGAGCCAGCGGGGGCGAACACCGGGGAGCTGTTTTTT
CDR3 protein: CAISEPAGANTGELFF

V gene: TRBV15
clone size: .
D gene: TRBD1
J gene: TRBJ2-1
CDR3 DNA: TGTGCCACCAGCACAGGGACAGGGAGCTCCTACAATGAGCAGTTCTTC
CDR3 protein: CATSTGTGSSYNEQFF

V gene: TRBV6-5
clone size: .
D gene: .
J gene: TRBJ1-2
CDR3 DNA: TGTGCCAGCAGGGGTGGGGAGGGCCCCTATGGCTACACCTTC
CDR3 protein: CASRGGEGPYGYTF

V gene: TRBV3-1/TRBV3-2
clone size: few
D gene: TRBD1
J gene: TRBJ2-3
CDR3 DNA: TGTGCCAGCAGCCCGCATACAGGGGGAGGCACAGATACGCAGTATTTT
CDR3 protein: CASSPHTGGGTDTQYF

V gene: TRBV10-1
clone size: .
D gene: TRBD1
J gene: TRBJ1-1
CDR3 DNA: TGCGCCAGCGATGGGACAGGGGATCTCACTGAAGCTTTCTTT
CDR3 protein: CASDGTGDLTEAFF

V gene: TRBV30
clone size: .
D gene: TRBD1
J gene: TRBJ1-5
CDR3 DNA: TGTGCCTGGGGGACAGACTCTAATCAGCCCCAGCATTTT
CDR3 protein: CAWGTDSNQPQHF

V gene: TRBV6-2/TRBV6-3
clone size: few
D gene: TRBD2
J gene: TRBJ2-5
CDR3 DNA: TGTGCCAGCAGCCTGGTTACTAGCGGCCAAGAGACCCAGTACTTC
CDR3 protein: CASSLVTSGQETQYF

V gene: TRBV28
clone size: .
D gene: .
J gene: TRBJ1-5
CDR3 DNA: TGTGCCAGCACCGCGGGGAGGGGTGAGCAGCCCCAGCATTTT
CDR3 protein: CASTAGRGEQPQHF

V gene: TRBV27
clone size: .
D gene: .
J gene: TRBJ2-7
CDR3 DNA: TGTGCCAGCAGTCCCTTTTCGGCGGGGAGGAACGAGCAGTACTTC
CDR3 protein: CASSPFSAGRNEQYF

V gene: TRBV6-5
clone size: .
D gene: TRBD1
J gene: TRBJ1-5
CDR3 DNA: TGTGCCAGTGGGACAGGGGATCAGCCCCAGCATTTT
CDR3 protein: CASGTGDQPQHF

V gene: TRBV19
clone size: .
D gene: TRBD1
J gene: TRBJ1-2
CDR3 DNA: TGTGCCAGTAGCCTAACGGGACAGGGTATAATCTACACCTTC
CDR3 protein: CASSLTGQGIIYTF

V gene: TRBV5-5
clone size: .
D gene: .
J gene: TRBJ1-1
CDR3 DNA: TGTGCCAGCAGCTTCCAGGGATACATGAACACTGAAGCTTTCTTT
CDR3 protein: CASSFQGYMNTEAFF

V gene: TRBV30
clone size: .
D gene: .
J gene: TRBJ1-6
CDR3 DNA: TGTGCCCGCCGGGAACAACCTAATTCACCCCTCCACTTT
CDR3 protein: CARREQPNSPLHF

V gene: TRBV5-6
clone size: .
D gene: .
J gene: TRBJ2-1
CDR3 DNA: TGTGCCAGCAGCTTGTACCTCGAAGCACACAATGAGCAGTTCTTC
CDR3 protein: CASSLYLEAHNEQFF

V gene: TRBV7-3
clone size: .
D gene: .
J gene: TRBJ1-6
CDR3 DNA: TGTGCCAGCAGCACCGACTGGGACTTT
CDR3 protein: CASSTDWDF

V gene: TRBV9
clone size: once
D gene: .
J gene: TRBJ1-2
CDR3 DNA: TGTGCCAGCAGCGTAGATCCAGGGCGCCATGGCTACACCTTC
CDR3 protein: CASSVDPGRHGYTF

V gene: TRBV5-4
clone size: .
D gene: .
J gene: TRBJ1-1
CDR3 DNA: TGTGCCAGCAGCTTGGGTCGGGAGCATGAAGCTTTCTTT
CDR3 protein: CASSLGREHEAFF

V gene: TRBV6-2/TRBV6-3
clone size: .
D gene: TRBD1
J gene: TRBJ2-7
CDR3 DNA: TGTGCCAGCAGCCCCGGGACAGTACCCTACGAGCAGTACTTC
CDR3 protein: CASSPGTVPYEQYF

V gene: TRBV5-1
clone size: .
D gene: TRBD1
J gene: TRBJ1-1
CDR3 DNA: TGCGCCAGCAGCTCCCGGACAGGGAGAAACACTGAAGCTTTCTTT
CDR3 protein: CASSSRTGRNTEAFF

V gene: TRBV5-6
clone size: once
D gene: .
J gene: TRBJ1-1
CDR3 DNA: TGTGCCAGCAGCTTTGCCGGGACAGAAGCTTTCTTT
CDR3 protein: CASSFAGTEAFF

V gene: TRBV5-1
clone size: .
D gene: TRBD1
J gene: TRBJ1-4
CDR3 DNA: TGCGCCAGCAGCTTGAACACAGGGGGCGATGAAAAACTGTTTTTT
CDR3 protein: CASSLNTGGDEKLFF

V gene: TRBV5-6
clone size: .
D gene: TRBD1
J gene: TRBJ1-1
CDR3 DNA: TGTGCCAGCAGCTGGGACAGGGGTACTGAAGCTTTCTTT
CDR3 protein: CASSWDRGTEAFF

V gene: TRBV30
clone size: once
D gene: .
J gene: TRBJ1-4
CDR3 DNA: TGTGCCTGGACCGAGGGGGGGGCAGGGGAAAAACTGTTTTTT
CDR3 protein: CAWTEGGAGEKLFF

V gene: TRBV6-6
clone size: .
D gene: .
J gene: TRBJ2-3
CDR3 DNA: TGTGCCAGCAGTTACGAGGTGGGGCAGGGAGATACGCAGTATTTT
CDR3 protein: CASSYEVGQGDTQYF

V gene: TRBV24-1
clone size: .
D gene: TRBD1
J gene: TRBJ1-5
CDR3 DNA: TGTGCCACCAGTGATTCGGGACAGGGGGGGAATCAGCCCCAGCATTTT
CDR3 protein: CATSDSGQGGNQPQHF

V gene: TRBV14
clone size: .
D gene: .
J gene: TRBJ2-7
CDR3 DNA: TGTGCCAGCAGCCAAGATCTTGTCAGCTACGAGCAGTACTTC
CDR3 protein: CASSQDLVSYEQYF

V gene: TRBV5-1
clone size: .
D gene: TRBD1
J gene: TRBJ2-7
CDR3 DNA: TGCGCCAGCAGCTGGGACAGGGTATACGAGCAGTACTTC
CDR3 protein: CASSWDRVYEQYF

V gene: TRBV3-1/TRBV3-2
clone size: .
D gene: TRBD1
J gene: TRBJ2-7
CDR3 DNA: TGTGCCAGCAGCCCCGGGACAGCGAGCTCCTACGAGCAGTACTTC
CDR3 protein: CASSPGTASSYEQYF